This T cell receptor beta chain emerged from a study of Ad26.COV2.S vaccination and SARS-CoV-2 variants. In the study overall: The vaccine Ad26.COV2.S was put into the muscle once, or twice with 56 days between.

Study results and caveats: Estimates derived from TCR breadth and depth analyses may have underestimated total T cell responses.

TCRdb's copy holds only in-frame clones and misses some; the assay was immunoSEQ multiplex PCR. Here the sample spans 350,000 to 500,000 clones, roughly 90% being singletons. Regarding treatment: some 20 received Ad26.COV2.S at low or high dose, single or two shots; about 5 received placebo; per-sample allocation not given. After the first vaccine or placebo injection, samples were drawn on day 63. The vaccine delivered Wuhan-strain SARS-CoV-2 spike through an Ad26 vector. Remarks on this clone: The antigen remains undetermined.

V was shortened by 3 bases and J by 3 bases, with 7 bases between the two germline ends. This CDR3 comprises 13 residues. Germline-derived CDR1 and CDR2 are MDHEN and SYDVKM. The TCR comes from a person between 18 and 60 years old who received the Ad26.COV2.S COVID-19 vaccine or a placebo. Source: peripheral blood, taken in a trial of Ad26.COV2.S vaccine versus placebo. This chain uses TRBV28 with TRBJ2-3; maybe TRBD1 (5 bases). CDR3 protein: CASSLQGTDTQYF. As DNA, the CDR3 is TGTGCCAGCAGTTTGCAGGGAACAGATACGCAGTATTTT. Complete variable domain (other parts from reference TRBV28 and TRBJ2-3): DVKVTQSSRYLVKRTGEKVFLECVQDMDHENMFWYRQDPGLGLRLIYFSYDVKMKEKGDIPEGYSVSREKKERFSLILESASTNQTSMYLCASSLQGTDTQYFGPGTRLTVL.